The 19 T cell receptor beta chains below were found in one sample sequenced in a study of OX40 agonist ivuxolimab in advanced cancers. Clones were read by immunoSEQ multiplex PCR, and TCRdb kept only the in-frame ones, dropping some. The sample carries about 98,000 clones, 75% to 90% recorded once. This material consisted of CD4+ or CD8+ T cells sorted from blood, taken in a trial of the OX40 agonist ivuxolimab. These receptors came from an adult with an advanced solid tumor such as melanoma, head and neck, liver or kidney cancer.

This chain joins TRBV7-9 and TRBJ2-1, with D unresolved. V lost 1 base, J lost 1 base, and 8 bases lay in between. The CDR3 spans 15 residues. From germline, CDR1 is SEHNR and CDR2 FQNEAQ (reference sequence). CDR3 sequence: CASSLDGLSYNEQFF. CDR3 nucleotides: TGTGCCAGCAGCTTAGACGGCCTATCCTACAATGAGCAGTTCTTC.

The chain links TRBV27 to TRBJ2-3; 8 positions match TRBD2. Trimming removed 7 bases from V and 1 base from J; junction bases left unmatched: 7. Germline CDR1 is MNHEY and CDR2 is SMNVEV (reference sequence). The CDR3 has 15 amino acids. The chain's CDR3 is CASKNPGLGTDTQYF. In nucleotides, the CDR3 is TGTGCCAGCAAGAATCCGGGACTAGGCACAGATACGCAGTATTTT.

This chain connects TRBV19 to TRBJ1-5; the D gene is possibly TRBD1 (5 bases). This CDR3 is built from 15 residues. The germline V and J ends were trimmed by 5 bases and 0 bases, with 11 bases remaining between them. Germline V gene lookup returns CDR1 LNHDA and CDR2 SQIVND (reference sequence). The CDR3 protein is CASSSMGGSNQPQHF. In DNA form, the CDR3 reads TGTGCCAGTAGTTCGATGGGGGGTAGCAATCAGCCCCAGCATTTT.

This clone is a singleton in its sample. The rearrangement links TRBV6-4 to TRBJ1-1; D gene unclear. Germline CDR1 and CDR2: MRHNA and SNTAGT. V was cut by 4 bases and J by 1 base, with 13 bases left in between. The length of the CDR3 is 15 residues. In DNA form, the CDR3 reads TGTGCCAGCAGTGCCACGACGGGAGCGAACACTGAAGCTTTCTTT. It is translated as CASSATTGANTEAFF.

CDR3 loop: CASSLVAGRGDTQYF. Here the CDR3 DNA reads TGTGCCAGCAGCTTAGTGGCGGGAAGGGGAGATACGCAGTATTTT. The genes are TRBV7-2 and TRBJ2-3; a possible D gene is TRBD2 (6 bases). The CDR3 extends over 15 amino acids. CDR1 SGHTA and CDR2 FQGNSA come from the germline V gene. Trimming took 1 base from V and 5 from J, leaving 13 bases between them.

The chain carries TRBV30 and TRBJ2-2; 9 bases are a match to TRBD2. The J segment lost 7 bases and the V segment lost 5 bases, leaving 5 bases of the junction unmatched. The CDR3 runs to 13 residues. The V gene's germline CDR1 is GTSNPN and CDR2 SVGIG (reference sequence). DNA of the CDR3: TGTGCCTGGCGACTAGCGGCAGGCGGGGAGCTGTTTTTT. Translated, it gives CAWRLAAGGELFF.

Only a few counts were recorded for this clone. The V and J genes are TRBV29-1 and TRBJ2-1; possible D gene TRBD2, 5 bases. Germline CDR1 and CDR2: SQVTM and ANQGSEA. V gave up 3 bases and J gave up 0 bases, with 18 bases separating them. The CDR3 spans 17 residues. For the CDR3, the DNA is TGCAGCGTTGAGGGCTATGAGGGTCAGAGCTCCTACAATGAGCAGTTCTTC. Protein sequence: CSVEGYEGQSSYNEQFF.

The CDR3 here is CASSVSGRNTGELFF. In DNA form, the CDR3 reads TGTGCCAGCAGTGTCAGCGGGAGGAACACCGGGGAGCTGTTTTTT. The chain combines TRBV6-1 with TRBJ2-2; 8 nucleotides align to TRBD2. Germline trimming cut 4 bases from V and 1 base from J; bases unmatched to any gene: 2. This CDR3 spans 15 amino acids. Germline V gives CDR1 MNHNS, CDR2 SASEGT.

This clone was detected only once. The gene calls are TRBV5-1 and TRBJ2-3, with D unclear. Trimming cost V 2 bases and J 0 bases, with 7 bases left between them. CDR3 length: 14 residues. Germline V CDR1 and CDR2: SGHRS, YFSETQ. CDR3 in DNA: TGCGCCAGCAGCTTATCCCCTAGCACAGATACGCAGTATTTT. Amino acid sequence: CASSLSPSTDTQYF.

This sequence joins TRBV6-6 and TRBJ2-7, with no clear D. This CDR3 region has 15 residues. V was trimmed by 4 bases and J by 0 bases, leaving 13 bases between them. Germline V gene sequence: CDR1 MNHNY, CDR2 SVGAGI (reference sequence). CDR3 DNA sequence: TGTGCCAGCAGTTCCGCCGGAGTGACCTCCTACGAGCAGTACTTC. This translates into CASSSAGVTSYEQYF.

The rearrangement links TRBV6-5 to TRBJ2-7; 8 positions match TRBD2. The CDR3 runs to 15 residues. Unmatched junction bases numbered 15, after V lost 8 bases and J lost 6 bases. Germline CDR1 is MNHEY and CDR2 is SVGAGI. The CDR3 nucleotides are TGTGCCAGCTCTAGGGGAGCGGGAGTGGCGGCCGAGCAGTACTTC. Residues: CASSRGAGVAAEQYF.

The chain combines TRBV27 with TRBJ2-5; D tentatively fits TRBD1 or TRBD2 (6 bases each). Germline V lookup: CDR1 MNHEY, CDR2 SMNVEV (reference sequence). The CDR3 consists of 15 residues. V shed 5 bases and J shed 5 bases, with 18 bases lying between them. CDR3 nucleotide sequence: TGTGCCAGCAGTGCCCTGACCGGGGGCGAGGAGACCCAGTACTTC. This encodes CASSALTGGEETQYF.

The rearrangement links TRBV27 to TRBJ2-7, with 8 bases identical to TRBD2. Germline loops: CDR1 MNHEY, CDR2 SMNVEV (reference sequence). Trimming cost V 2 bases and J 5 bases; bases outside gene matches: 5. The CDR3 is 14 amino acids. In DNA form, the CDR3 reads TGTGCCAGCAGTTTAGGCGGGAGGAGCAACGAGCAGTACTTC. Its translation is CASSLGGRSNEQYF.

The CDR3 DNA sequence: TGTGCCAGCAGTTTACTAGAGCATACAAACGAGCAGTTCTTC. Residues: CASSLLEHTNEQFF. The genes are TRBV27 and TRBJ2-1; D not certain. The CDR3 extends over 14 amino acids. Germline values: CDR1 MNHEY, CDR2 SMNVEV (reference sequence). V lost 2 bases to trimming and J lost 10 bases, with 15 bases between them.

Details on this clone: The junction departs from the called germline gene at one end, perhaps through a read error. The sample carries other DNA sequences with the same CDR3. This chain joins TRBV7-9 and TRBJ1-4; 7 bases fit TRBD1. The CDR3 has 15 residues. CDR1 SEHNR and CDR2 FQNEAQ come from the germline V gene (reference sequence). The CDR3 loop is CASSFGSGGNEKLFF. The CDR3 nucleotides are TGTGCCAGCAGCTTTGGTTCAGGGGGGAACGAAAAACTATTTTTT.

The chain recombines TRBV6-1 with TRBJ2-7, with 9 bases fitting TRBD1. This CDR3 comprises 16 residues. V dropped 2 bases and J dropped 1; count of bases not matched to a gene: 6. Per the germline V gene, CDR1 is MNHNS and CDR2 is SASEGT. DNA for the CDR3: TGTGCCAGCAGTGAATCCGGGACAGGGCTTTCCTACGAGCAGTACTTC. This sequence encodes CASSESGTGLSYEQYF.

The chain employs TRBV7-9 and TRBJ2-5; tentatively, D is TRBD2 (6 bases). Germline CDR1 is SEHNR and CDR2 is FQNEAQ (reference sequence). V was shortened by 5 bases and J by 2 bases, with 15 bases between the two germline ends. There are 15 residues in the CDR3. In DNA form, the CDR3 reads TGTGCCAGCAGCGCCCCAGGAGGGCCGCAAGAGACCCAGTACTTC. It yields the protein CASSAPGGPQETQYF. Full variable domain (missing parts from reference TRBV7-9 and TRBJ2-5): DTGVSQNPRHKITKRGQNVTFRCDPISEHNRLYWYRQTLGQGPEFLTYFQNEAQLEKSRLLSDRFSAERPKGSFSTLEIQRTEQGDSAMYLCASSAPGGPQETQYFGPGTRLLVL.

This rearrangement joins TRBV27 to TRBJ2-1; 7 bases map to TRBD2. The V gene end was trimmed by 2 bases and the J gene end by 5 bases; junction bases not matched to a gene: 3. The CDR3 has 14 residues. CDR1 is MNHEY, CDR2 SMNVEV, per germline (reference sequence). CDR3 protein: CASSLAGADNEQFF. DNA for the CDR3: TGTGCCAGCAGTTTAGCGGGAGCAGACAATGAGCAGTTCTTC.

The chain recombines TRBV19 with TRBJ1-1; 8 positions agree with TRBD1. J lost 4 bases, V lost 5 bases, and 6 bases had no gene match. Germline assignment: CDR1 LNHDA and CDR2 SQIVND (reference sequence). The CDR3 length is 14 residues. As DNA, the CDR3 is TGTGCCAGTAGTTTCCAGGGGGCGGGCACTGAAGCTTTCTTT. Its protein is CASSFQGAGTEAFF. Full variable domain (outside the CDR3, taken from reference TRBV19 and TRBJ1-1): DGGITQSPKYLFRKEGQNVTLSCEQNLNHDAMYWYRQDPGQGLRLIYYSQIVNDFQKGDIAEGYSVSREKKESFPLTVTSAQKNPTAFYLCASSFQGAGTEAFFGQGTRLTVV.